The TCR beta chain under discussion was sequenced for a study of blood T cells in healthy people across ages. Findings and caveats of the study: Across the age range, TCR beta diversity per million T cells fell in a roughly linear way.

To note about this clonotype: Its antigen is not identified.

The CDR3 loop spans 14 amino acids. Germline loops: CDR1 LGHNA, CDR2 YNFKEQ. V dropped 0 bases and J dropped 2 bases, with 8 bases sitting between them. The authors ran a second PCR of about 6 to 11 cycles using a sample-barcoded 5' primer and a J-beta primer mix. A 12-random-nucleotide template-switch adaptor tagged each cDNA molecule. In TCRdb, the 5' RACE reads were re-called with MiXCR into one record per CDR3 protein. The sample carries 580,000 or so distinct CDR3 sequences, 45% to 55% recorded once. The TCR was taken from an older man in good health. Specimen: blood. The V and J genes are TRBV4-2 and TRBJ2-7; D not resolved. The CDR3 bases are TGTGCCAGCAGCCAAGATGCCCTGACCTACGAGCAGTACTTC. Its translation is CASSQDALTYEQYF.